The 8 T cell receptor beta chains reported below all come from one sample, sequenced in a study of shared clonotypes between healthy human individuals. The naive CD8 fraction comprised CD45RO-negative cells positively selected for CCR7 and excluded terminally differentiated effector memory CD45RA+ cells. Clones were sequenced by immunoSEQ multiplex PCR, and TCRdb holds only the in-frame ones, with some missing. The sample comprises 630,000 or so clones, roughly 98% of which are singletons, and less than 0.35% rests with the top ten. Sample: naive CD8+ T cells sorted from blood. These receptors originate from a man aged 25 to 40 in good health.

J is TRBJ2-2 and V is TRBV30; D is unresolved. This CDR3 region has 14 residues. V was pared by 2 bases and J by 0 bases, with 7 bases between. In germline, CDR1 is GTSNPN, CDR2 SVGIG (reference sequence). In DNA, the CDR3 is TGTGCCTGGAGTCGCGCGACGAACACCGGGGAGCTGTTTTTT. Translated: CAWSRATNTGELFF. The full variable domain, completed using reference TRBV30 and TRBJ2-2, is SQTIHQWPATLVQPVGSPLSLECTVEGTSNPNLYWYRQAAGRGLQLLFYSVGIGQISSEVPQNLSASRPQDRQFILSSKKLLLSDSGFYLCAWSRATNTGELFFGEGSRLTVL.

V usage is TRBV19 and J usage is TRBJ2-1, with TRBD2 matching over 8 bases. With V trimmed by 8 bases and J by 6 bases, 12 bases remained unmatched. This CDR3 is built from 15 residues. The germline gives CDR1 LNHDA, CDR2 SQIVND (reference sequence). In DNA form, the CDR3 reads TGTGCCAGTTGGGGACTAGTTGGGAAGGGCAATGAGCAGTTCTTC. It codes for CASWGLVGKGNEQFF. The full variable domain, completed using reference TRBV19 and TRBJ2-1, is DGGITQSPKYLFRKEGQNVTLSCEQNLNHDAMYWYRQDPGQGLRLIYYSQIVNDFQKGDIAEGYSVSREKKESFPLTVTSAQKNPTAFYLCASWGLVGKGNEQFFGPGTRLTVL.

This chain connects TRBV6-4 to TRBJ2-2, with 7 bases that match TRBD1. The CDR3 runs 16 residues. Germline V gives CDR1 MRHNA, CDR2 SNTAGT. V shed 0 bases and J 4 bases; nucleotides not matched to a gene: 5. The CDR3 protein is CASSDSTPGGTGELFF. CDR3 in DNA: TGTGCCAGCAGTGACTCGACACCAGGGGGCACCGGGGAGCTGTTTTTT.

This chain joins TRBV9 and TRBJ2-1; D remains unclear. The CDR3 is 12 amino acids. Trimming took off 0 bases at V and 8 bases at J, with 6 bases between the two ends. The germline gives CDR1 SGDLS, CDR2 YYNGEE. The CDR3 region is CASSVGMDEQFF. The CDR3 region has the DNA TGTGCCAGCAGCGTAGGCATGGATGAGCAGTTCTTC.

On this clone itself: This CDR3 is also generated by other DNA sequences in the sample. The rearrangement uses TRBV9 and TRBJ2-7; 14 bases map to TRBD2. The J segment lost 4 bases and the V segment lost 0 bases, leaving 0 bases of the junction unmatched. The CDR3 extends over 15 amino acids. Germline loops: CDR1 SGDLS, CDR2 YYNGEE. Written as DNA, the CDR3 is TGTGCCAGCAGCGTAGGACTAGCGGGAGGGTACGAGCAGTACTTC. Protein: CASSVGLAGGYEQYF.

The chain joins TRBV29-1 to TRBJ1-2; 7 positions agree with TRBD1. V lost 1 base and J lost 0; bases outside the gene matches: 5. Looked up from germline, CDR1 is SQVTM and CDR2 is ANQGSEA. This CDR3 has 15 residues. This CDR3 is CSVEGGQLANYGYTF. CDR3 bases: TGCAGCGTTGAAGGGGGACAGCTTGCTAACTATGGCTACACCTTC.

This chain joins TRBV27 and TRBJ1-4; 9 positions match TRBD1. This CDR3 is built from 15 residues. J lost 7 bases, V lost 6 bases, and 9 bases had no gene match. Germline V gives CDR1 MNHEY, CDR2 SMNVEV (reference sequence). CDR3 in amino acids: CASSLRDREGEKLFF. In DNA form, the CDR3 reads TGTGCCAGCAGCCTGAGGGACAGGGAAGGTGAAAAACTGTTTTTT. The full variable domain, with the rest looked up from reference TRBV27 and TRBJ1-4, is EAQVTQNPRYLITVTGKKLTVTCSQNMNHEYMSWYRQDPGLGLRQIYYSMNVEVTDKGDVPEGYKVSRKEKRNFPLILESPSPNQTSLYFCASSLRDREGEKLFFGSGTQLSVL.

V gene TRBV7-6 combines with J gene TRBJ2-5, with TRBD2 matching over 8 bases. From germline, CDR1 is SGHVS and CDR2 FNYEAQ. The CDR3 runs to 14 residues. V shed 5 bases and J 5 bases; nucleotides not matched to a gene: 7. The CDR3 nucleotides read TGTGCCAGCAGCCCGGGGGGGCCGGGGGAGACCCAGTACTTC. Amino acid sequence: CASSPGGPGETQYF.